A selection of T cell receptor beta chains follows, all from one sample in a study of neurological immune-mediated disorders. From the 5' RACE reads, TCRdb called clonotypes with MiXCR, one entry per CDR3 protein. The sample carries about 39,000 distinct CDR3 sequences, around 7% recorded once. Sequencing used CD4+ T cells from blood. The receptors derive from a man aged 45 to 65 in good health. Both conserved end residues are part of each CDR3. Each record gives: D gene, J gene, clone size, V gene, CDR3 DNA, CDR3 protein. The D gene is left open where the match is weak. A clone size is listed for some rows: how often the clone was seen (once, few, many), or a class if it is expanded.

>-|TRBJ1-2|many|TRBV4-1
TGCGCCAGCAGCCAAGATGGACCCTCGGGAGACTATGGCTACACCTTC
CASSQDGPSGDYGYTF
>TRBD2|TRBJ2-1|many|TRBV20-1
TGCAGTGCTGGGGGACTAGCGGGAGGGACCCGCTCCTACAATGAGCAGTTCTTC
CSAGGLAGGTRSYNEQFF
>-|TRBJ2-1|-|TRBV20-1
TGCAGTGCTAGAGGTGGCAGGGGGGTCCATGAGCAGTTCTTC
CSARGGRGVHEQFF
>-|TRBJ2-5|many|TRBV3-1
TGTGCCAGCAGCCCGGCCGGGTTGGAGACCCAGTACTTC
CASSPAGLETQYF
>TRBD1|TRBJ1-1|many|TRBV5-1
TGCGCCAGCAGCTTGGGAGGGACAGGGGGCCTGAACACTGAAGCTTTCTTT
CASSLGGTGGLNTEAFF
>-|TRBJ2-1|many|TRBV20-1
TGCAGTGCTAGTTCAGAAAGCTCCTACAATGAGCAGTTCTTC
CSASSESSYNEQFF
>-|TRBJ1-5|medium-sized|TRBV4-1
TGCGCCAGCAGCCAACAGGTGAGGGATCAGCCCCAGCATTTT
CASSQQVRDQPQHF
>-|TRBJ2-2|many|TRBV5-1
TGCGCCAGCAGTCCCGGGAGAGGTCTAGCTGGCGGGGAGCTGTTTTTT
CASSPGRGLAGGELFF
>TRBD1|TRBJ2-4|many|TRBV18
TGTGCCAGCTCACCCGGTGACCCATACAGGGGGATAGCCAAAAACATTCAGTACTTC
CASSPGDPYRGIAKNIQYF
>TRBD1|TRBJ2-3|many|TRBV6-5
TGTGCCAGCAGTCCCCGGGACAGGGGGCTATTGTTCAGCACAGATACGCAGTATTTT
CASSPRDRGLLFSTDTQYF
>-|TRBJ2-1|few|TRBV29-1
TGCAGCGTTGACAGGTTCGGCTCCTACAATGAGCAGTTCTTC
CSVDRFGSYNEQFF
>TRBD1|TRBJ2-7|many|TRBV12-3/TRBV12-4
TGTGCCAGCAGTTCCGGGACAGGTTCCTCCTACGAGCAGTACTTC
CASSSGTGSSYEQYF
>-|TRBJ2-5|many|TRBV5-5
TGTGCCAGCAGCTTGGATCCCGACGGAATGCAAGAGACCCAGTACTTC
CASSLDPDGMQETQYF
>-|TRBJ2-2|many|TRBV10-3
TGTGCCATCAGTGAGCCCAGGGGGGAGAACACCGGGGAGCTGTTTTTT
CAISEPRGENTGELFF
>-|TRBJ2-7|many|TRBV15
TGTGCCACCAGCAGAGATTTGGACGAGGCCTACGAGCAGTACTTC
CATSRDLDEAYEQYF
>-|TRBJ2-7|many|TRBV7-2
TGTGCCAGCAGCTTCGTGGGGGGGGCAGGGGACGAGCAGTACTTC
CASSFVGGAGDEQYF
>TRBD2|TRBJ2-1|many|TRBV29-1
TGCAGCGTTGATCCGGGACTAGCTTCTAGCTCCTACAATGAGCAGTTCTTC
CSVDPGLASSSYNEQFF
>-|TRBJ1-4|many|TRBV12-3/TRBV12-4
TGTGCCAGCAGTTTAGCGACGAGAGCAGATAATGAAAAACTGTTTTTT
CASSLATRADNEKLFF
>-|TRBJ2-5|many|TRBV20-1
TGCAGTGCTAGAAACTGGGAGACCCAGTACTTC
CSARNWETQYF
>-|TRBJ2-2|-|TRBV10-3
TGTGTCATCAGTGAGGTAGTGGGAGAGGACACCGGGGAGCTGTTTTTT
CVISEVVGEDTGELFF
>-|TRBJ2-2|many|TRBV29-1
TGCAGCGTTGACGCAGGGACCAACACCGGGGAGCTGTTTTTT
CSVDAGTNTGELFF
>TRBD2|TRBJ2-7|many|TRBV20-1
TGCAGTGCGGATGGGACCTGGGGCGGGAGACGATACGAGCAGTACTTC
CSADGTWGGRRYEQYF
>-|TRBJ2-4|many|TRBV15
TGTGCCACCAGCAGGGATCAGTTAAGTGGCAAAAACATTCAGTACTTC
CATSRDQLSGKNIQYF
>-|TRBJ2-1|many|TRBV20-1
TGCAGTGCTAGCTTGGCGCCGCAGCAGTTCTTC
CSASLAPQQFF
>-|TRBJ1-2|many|TRBV7-2
TGTGCCAGCAGCTTAGCGCAAGCAGGAACTAACTATGGCTACACCTTC
CASSLAQAGTNYGYTF
>-|TRBJ2-7|many|TRBV7-9
TGTGCCAGCAGCTTAGTGTTCGGGATGGGGACCTACGAGCAGTACTTC
CASSLVFGMGTYEQYF
>-|TRBJ2-6|few|TRBV18
TGTGCCAGCTCAGTGGGCGGTGGGGCCAACGTCCTGACTTTC
CASSVGGGANVLTF
>TRBD2|TRBJ2-1|many|TRBV7-9
TGTGCCAGCAGCCGGAATAGCGGGAGGATGAATGAGCAGTTCTTC
CASSRNSGRMNEQFF
>TRBD2|TRBJ2-7|many|TRBV11-2
TGTGCCAGCAGCTTGATCCGGGACTACCAACCCTACGAGCAGTACTTC
CASSLIRDYQPYEQYF
>-|TRBJ1-2|many|TRBV5-1
TGCGCCAGCAATCAAGGGAACGGGAACTATGGCTACACCTTC
CASNQGNGNYGYTF
>-|TRBJ2-5|few|TRBV5-4
TGTGCCAGCAGCTTGGATTGGAGGGGGAAGACCCAGTACTTC
CASSLDWRGKTQYF
>-|TRBJ2-7|many|TRBV20-1
TGCAGTGCTCCCGGACAGCCTATAAAAGGTCCCAAATTAGGCGAGCAGTACTTC
CSAPGQPIKGPKLGEQYF
>-|TRBJ2-7|many|TRBV20-1
TGCAGTGCCAGAACCGGGTCCTCCTACGAGCAGTACTTC
CSARTGSSYEQYF
>-|TRBJ2-3|many|TRBV20-1
TGCAGTGCTAGACCTCACAAAATCACAGATACGCAGTATTTT
CSARPHKITDTQYF
>-|TRBJ2-1|few|TRBV18
TGTGCCAGCTCACCTTTAGGGATGGAGCAGTTCTTC
CASSPLGMEQFF